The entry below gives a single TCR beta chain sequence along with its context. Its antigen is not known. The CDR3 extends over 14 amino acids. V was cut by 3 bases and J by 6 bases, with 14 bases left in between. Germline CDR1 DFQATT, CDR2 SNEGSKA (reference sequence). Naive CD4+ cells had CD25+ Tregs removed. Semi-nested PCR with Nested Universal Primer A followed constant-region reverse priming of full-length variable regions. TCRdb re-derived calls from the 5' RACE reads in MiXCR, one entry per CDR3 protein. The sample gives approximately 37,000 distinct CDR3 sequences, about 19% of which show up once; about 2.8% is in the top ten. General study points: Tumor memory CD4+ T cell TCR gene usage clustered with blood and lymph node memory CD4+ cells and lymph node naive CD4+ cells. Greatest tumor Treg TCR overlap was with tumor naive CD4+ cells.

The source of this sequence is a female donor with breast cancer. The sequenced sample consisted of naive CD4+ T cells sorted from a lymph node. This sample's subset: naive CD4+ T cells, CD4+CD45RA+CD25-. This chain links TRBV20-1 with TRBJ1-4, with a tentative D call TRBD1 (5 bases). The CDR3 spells CSASDGPGHEKLFF. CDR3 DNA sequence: TGCAGTGCTAGTGATGGGCCGGGACATGAAAAACTGTTTTTT.